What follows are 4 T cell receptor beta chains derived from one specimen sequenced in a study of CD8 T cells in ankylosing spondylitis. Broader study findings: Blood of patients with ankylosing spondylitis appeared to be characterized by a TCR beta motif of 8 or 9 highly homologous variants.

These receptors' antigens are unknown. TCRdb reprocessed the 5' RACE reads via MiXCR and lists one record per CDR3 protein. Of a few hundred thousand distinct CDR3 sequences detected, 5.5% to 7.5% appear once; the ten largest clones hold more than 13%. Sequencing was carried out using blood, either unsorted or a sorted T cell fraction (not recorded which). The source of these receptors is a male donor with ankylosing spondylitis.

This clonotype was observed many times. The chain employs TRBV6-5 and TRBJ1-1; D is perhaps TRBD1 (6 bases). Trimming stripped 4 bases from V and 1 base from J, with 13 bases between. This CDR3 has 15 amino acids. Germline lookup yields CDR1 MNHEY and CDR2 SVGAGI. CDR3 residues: CASSFNRVQNTEAFF. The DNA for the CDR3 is TGTGCCAGCAGTTTTAACAGGGTGCAGAACACTGAAGCTTTCTTT.

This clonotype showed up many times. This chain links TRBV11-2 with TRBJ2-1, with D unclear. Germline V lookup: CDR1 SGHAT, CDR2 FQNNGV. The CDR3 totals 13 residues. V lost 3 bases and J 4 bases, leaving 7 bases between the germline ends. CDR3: CASSLLGYNEQFF. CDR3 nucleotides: TGTGCCAGCAGCTTGTTAGGATACAATGAGCAGTTCTTC.

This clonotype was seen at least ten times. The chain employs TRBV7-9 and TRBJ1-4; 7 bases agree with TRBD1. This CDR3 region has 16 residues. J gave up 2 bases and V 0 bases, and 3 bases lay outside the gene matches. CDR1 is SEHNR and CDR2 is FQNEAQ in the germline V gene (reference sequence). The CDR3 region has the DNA TGTGCCAGCAGCTTAGCGAAGACAGGGACTAATGAAAAACTGTTTTTT. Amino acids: CASSLAKTGTNEKLFF.

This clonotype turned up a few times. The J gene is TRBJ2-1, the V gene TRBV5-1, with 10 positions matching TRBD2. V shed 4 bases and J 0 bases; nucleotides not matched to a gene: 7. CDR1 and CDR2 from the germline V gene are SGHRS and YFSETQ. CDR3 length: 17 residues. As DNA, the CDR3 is TGCGCCAGCAGCCTAACTAGCGGGACTAGCTCCTACAATGAGCAGTTCTTC. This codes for CASSLTSGTSSYNEQFF.